The present T cell receptor (beta chain) was sequenced within a study of blood T cells in healthy people across ages. General observations from the study: Unsorted PBMCs blocked a conclusive comparison of naive and antigen-experienced cells. Getting older went along with TCR beta diversity per million T cells dropping roughly linearly. CMV status of donors was not determined, possibly confounding expanded clonotype changes.

The V end lost 2 bases, the J end lost 3 bases, and 1 base lay between the germline ends. The CDR3 consists of 11 residues. CDR1 and CDR2 from the germline V gene are KGHSH and LQKENI. This clonotype was counted many times. Its antigen is still unknown. Caucasian individuals from Russia who were healthy and aged roughly 6 to 100 acted as donors. A second PCR, run for about 7 to 11 cycles, used a sample-barcoded 5' primer plus a J-beta primer mix. Each CDR3 protein is one row after TCRdb ran MiXCR on the 5' RACE reads. The data show approximately 690,000 distinct CDR3 sequences, around 41% seen once. The material sequenced was blood. This clonotype was obtained from a man at least 80 years old in good health. The rearrangement uses TRBV18 and TRBJ2-5; D is unclear. This chain's CDR3 is CASSPEETQYF. As DNA, the CDR3 is TGTGCCAGCTCACCAGAAGAGACCCAGTACTTC.